This TCR beta chain is drawn from a study of human T cells and chemical hapten exposure. TCRdb re-analysed the RACE reads in MiXCR, keeping a single row per CDR3 protein. The sample lists fewer than 200,000 distinct CDR3 sequences, under 25% seen once, with about 6.7% in the top ten. The germline CDR1 and CDR2 sequences are SEHNR and FQNEAQ (reference sequence). CDR3 size: 13 residues. V was trimmed by 8 bases and J by 8 bases, leaving 16 bases between them. Time point denoted: patch test 1, 2 weeks after DPC sensitization. Treatment: therapeutic diphenylcyclopropenone sensitization with weekly scalp DPC. Donors were 18 to 70-year-old alopecia patients suitable for DPC. This clonotype was detected a few times.

This sequence joins TRBV7-9 and TRBJ2-1, with D possibly being TRBD1 or TRBD2 (6 bases each). The clonotype comes from a woman in her fifties or sixties with alopecia areata. Some clones in this sample may be carry-over from other donors' samples. Here the sequenced sample was whole blood, taken in connection with sensitization to the hapten diphenylcyclopropenone (DPC). CDR3: CASGGLALDEQFF. The CDR3 nucleotides read TGTGCCAGCGGGGGGCTAGCTCTTGATGAGCAGTTCTTC.